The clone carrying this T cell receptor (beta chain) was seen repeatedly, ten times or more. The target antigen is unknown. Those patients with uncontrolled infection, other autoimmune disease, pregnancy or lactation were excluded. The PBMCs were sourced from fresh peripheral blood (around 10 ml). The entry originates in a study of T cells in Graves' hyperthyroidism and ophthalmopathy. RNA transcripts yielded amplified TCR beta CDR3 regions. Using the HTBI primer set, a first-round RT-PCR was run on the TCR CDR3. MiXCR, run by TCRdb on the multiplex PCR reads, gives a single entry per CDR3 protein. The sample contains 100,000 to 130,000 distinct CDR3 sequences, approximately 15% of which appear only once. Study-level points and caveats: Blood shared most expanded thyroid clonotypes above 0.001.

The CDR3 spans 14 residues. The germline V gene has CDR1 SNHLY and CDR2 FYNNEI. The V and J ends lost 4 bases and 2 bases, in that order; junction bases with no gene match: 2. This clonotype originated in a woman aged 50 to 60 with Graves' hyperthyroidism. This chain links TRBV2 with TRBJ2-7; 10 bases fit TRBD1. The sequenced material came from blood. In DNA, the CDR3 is TGTGCCAGCAGTGGGGGACAGGGGACCTACGAGCAGTACTTC. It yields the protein CASSGGQGTYEQYF.